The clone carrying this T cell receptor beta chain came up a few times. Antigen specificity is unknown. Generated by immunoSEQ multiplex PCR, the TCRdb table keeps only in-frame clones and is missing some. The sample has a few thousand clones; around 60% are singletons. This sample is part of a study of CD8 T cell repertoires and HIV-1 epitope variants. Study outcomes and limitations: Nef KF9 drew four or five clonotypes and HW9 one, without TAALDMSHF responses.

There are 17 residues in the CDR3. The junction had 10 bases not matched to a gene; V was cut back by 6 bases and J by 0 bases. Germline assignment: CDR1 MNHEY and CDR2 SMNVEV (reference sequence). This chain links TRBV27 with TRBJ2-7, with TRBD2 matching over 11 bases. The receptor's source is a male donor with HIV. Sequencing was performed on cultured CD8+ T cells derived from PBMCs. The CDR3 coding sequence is TGTGCCAGCAGCCCCATCTCTACTAGCGGGAGCTCCTACGAGCAGTACTTC. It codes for CASSPISTSGSSYEQYF.